This T cell receptor beta chain is from a study of cytomegalovirus exposure and HLA in healthy donors. 60 Vbeta and 13 Jbeta primers were used in PCR. Sequenced by immunoSEQ multiplex PCR; TCRdb stores in-frame clones only, minus some. The table has more than 100,000 clones, around 70% seen once. Study findings and constraints: What was likely a sequencing artifact was a cluster of highly shared sequence variants.

The CDR3 totals 16 residues. J was trimmed by 2 bases and V by 2 bases; bases with no gene match: 7. Germline V gives CDR1 SGHRS, CDR2 YFSETQ. As to this clone: Its matching antigen is unknown.

Sequencing was performed on PBMCs. This TCR came from a woman in her thirties or forties in good health and CMV-seronegative. The chain carries TRBV5-1 and TRBJ2-3, with 8 bases aligning to TRBD2. The CDR3 DNA follows: TGCGCCAGCAGCTTATCATTAGCGGGGTTCACAGATACGCAGTATTTT. It codes for CASSLSLAGFTDTQYF.